This T cell receptor beta chain was sequenced for a study of T cell responses to AZD1222 COVID-19 vaccine. Assay: immunoSEQ multiplex PCR; the TCRdb copy retains only in-frame clones and omits some. The repertoire holds around 160,000 clones, with roughly 89% as singletons. Note on this clone: Its specificity is not known.

Study-level findings and limits: Donors skewed white British and female; clonal diversity was possibly underestimated. Spike regions recognized by vaccine-associated CD4 TCRs spanned the protein, led by 160-218 and 743-854. With two AZD1222 doses given, Spike-specific TCR breadth and depth both rose.

Trimming left V 1 base short and J 1 base short, with 5 bases between. The CDR3 is made up of 13 amino acids. Germline V gene data show CDR1 as LNHNV and CDR2 as YYDKDF (reference sequence). Specimen: peripheral blood, collected on day 0 of AZD1222 vaccination. The sequence was collected from an adult in good health. The V gene is TRBV15, the J gene TRBJ2-7; D is ambiguous. For the CDR3, the DNA is TGTGCCACCAGCAGAGGGGAATCCTACGAGCAGTACTTC. This translates into CATSRGESYEQYF.